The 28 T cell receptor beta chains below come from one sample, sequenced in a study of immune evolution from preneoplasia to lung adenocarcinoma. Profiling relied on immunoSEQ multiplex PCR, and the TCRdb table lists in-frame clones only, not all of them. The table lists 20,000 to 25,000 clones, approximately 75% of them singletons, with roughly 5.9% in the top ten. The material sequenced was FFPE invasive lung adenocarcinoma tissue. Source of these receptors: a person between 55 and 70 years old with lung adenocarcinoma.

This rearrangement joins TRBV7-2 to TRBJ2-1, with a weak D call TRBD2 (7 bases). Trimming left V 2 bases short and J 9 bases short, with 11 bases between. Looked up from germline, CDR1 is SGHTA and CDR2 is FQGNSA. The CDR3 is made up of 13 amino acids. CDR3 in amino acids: CASSLRRGGEQFF. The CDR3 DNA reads TGTGCCAGCAGCTTAAGGAGGGGGGGTGAGCAGTTCTTC.

The DNA for the CDR3 is TGTGCCATCAGGGGCTTCCCCTCCGACGGCTACACCTTC. Encoded protein: CAIRGFPSDGYTF. The rearrangement joins TRBV10-3 to TRBJ1-2, with D unresolved. The CDR3 covers 13 residues. V gave up 6 bases and J gave up 8 bases, with 16 bases separating them. Germline V lookup: CDR1 ENHRY, CDR2 SYGVKD.

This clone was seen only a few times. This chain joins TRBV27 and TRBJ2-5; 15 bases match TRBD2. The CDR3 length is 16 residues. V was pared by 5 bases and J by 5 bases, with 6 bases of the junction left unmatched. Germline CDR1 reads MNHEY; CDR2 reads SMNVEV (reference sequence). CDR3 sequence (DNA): TGTGCCAGCAGTCCGGGACTAGCGGGAGGTCGGGAGACCCAGTACTTC. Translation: CASSPGLAGGRETQYF.

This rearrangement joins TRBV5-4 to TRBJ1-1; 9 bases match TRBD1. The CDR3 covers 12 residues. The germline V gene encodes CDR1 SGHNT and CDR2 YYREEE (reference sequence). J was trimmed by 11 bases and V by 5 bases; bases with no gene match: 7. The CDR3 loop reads CASSHRGQAAFF. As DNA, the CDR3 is TGTGCCAGCAGTCACAGGGGGCAGGCGGCTTTCTTT.

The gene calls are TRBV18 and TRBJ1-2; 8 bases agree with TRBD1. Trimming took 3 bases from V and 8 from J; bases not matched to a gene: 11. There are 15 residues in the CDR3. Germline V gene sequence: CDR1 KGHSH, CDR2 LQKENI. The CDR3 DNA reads TGTGCCAGCTCACCCCAGGGGGCGAACGTGAGAGGCTACACCTTC. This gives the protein CASSPQGANVRGYTF.

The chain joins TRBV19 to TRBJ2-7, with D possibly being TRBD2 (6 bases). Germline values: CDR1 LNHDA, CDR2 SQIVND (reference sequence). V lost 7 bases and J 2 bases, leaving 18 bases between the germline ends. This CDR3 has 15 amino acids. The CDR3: CASTQNGGYTYEQYF. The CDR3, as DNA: TGTGCCAGTACTCAGAATGGGGGGTACACCTACGAGCAGTACTTC. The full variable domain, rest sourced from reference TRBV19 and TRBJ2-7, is DGGITQSPKYLFRKEGQNVTLSCEQNLNHDAMYWYRQDPGQGLRLIYYSQIVNDFQKGDIAEGYSVSREKKESFPLTVTSAQKNPTAFYLCASTQNGGYTYEQYFGPGTRLTVT.

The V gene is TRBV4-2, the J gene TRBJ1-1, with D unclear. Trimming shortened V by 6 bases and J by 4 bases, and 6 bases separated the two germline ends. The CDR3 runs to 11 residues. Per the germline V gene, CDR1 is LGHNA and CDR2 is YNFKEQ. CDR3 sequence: CASRLATEAFF. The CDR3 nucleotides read TGTGCCAGCAGGCTAGCCACTGAAGCTTTCTTT.

Here the CDR3 DNA reads TGTGCCATTCGGGAGAGGGAGGCGGAAAAACTGTTTTTT. Translating gives CAIREREAEKLFF. The genes are TRBV6-1 and TRBJ1-4; no reliable D call. CDR3 size: 13 residues. Per germline, CDR1 MNHNS and CDR2 SASEGT. The V gene lost 10 bases and the J gene lost 8 bases, with 17 bases spanning the gap.

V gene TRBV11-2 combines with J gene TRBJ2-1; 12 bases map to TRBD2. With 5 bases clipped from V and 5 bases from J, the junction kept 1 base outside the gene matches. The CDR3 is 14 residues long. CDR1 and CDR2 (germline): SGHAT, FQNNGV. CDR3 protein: CASSLAGGNNEQFF. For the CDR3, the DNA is TGTGCCAGCAGCCTAGCGGGAGGGAACAATGAGCAGTTCTTC. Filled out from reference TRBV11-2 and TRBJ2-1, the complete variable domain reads EAGVAQSPRYKIIEKRQSVAFWCNPISGHATLYWYQQILGQGPKLLIQFQNNGVVDDSQLPKDRFSAERLKGVDSTLKIQPAKLEDSAVYLCASSLAGGNNEQFFGPGTRLTVL.

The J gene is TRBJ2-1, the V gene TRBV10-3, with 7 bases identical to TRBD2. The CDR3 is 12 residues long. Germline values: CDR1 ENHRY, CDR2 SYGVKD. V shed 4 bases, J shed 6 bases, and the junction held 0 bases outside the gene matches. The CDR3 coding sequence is TGTGCCATCAGTGCGGGGGGCAATGAGCAGTTCTTC. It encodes CAISAGGNEQFF.

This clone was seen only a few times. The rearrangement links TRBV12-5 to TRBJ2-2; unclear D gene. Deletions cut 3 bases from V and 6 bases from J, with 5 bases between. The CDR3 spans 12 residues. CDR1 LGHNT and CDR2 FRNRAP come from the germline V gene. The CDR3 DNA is TGTGCTAGTGGTTTAATATCCGGGGAGCTGTTTTTT. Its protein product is CASGLISGELFF.

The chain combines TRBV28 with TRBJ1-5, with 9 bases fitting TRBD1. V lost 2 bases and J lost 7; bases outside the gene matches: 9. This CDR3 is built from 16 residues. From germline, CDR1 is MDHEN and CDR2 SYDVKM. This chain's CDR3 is CASSLLQGTGNQPQHF. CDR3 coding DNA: TGTGCCAGCAGTTTACTCCAGGGGACAGGGAACCAGCCCCAGCATTTT.

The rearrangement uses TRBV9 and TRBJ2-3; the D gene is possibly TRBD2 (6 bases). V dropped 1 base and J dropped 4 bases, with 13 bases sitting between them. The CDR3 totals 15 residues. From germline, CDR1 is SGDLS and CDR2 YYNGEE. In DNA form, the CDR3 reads TGTGCCAGCAGCGTAACCCCGGGAGTGGCAGATACGCAGTATTTT. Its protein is CASSVTPGVADTQYF.

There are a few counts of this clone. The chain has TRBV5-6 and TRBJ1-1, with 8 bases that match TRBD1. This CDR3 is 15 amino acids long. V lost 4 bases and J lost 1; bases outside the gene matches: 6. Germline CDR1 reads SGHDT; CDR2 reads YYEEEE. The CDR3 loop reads CASSPRGQGNTEAFF. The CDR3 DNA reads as TGTGCCAGCAGCCCGCGAGGACAGGGGAACACTGAAGCTTTCTTT. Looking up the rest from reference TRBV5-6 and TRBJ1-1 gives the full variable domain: DAGVTQSPTHLIKTRGQQVTLRCSPKSGHDTVSWYQQALGQGPQFIFQYYEEEERQRGNFPDRFSGHQFPNYSSELNVNALLLGDSALYLCASSPRGQGNTEAFFGQGTRLTVV.

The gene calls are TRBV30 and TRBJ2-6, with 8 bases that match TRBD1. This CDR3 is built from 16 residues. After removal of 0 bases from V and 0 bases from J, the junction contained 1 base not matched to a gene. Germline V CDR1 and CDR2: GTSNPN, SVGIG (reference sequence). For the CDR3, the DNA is TGTGCCTGGAGTGTTACAGGGGGCTCTGGGGCCAACGTCCTGACTTTC. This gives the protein CAWSVTGGSGANVLTF.

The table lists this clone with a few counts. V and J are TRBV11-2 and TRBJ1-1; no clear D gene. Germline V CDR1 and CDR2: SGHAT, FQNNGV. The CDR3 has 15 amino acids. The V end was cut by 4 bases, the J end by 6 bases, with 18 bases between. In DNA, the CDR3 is TGTGCCAGCAGCTCACTTGACACCCTCGCGGCTGAAGCTTTCTTT. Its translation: CASSSLDTLAAEAFF.

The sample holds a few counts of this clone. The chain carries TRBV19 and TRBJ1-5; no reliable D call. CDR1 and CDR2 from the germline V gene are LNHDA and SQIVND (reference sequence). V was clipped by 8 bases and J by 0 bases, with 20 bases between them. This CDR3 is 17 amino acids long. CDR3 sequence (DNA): TGTGCCAGTCGCCCTGGTTCTGTGGCTGATAGCAATCAGCCCCAGCATTTT. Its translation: CASRPGSVADSNQPQHF.

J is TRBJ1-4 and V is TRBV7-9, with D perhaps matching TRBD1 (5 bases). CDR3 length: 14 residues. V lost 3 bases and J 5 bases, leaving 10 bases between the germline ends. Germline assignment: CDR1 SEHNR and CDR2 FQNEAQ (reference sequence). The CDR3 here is CASSFGGVNEKLFF. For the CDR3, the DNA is TGTGCCAGCAGCTTTGGGGGAGTCAATGAAAAACTGTTTTTT.

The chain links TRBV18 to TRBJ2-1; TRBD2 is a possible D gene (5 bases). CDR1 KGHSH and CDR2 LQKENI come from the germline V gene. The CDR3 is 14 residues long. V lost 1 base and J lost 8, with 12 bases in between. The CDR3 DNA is TGTGCCAGCTCACCACGCGGTCTGAGGGATGAGCAGTTCTTC. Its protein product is CASSPRGLRDEQFF.

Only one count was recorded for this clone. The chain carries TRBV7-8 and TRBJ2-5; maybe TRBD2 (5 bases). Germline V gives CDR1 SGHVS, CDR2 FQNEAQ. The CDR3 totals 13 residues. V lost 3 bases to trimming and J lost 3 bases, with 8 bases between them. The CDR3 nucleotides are TGTGCCAGCAGCTTCAGACTAAAAGAGACCCAGTACTTC. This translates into CASSFRLKETQYF.

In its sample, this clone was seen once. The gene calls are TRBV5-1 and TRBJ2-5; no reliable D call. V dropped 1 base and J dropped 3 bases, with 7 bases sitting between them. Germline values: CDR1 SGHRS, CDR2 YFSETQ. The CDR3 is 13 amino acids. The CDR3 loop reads CASSLLGKETQYF. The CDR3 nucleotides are TGCGCCAGCAGCTTGTTAGGGAAAGAGACCCAGTACTTC. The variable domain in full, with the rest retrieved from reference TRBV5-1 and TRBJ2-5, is KAGVTQTPRYLIKTRGQQVTLSCSPISGHRSVSWYQQTPGQGLQFLFEYFSETQRNKGNFPGRFSGRQFSNSRSEMNVSTLELGDSALYLCASSLLGKETQYFGPGTRLLVL.

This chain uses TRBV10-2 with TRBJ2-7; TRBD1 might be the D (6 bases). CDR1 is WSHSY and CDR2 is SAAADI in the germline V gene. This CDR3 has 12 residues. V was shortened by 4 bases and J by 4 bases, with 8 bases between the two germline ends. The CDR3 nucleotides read TGCGCCAGCAGTGTGGACAGATACGAGCAGTACTTC. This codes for CASSVDRYEQYF.

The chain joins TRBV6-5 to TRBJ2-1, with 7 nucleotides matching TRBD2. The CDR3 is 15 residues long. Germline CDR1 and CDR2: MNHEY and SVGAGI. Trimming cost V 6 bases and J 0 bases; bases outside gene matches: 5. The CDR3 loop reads CASRGAGNSYNEQFF. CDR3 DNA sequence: TGTGCCAGCAGAGGAGCGGGGAACTCCTACAATGAGCAGTTCTTC.

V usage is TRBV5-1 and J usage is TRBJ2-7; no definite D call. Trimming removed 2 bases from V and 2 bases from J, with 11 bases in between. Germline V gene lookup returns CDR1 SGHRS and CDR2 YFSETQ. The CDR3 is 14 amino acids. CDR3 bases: TGCGCCAGCAGCTTCACGGCCCGCCCCTACGAGCAGTACTTC. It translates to CASSFTARPYEQYF.

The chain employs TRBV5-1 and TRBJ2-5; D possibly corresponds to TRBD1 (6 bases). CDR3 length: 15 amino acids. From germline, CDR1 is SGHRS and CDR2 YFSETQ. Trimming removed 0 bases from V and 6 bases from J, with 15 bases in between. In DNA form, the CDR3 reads TGCGCCAGCAGCTTGGATCCTACAGGGTCAAAGACCCAGTACTTC. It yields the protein CASSLDPTGSKTQYF.

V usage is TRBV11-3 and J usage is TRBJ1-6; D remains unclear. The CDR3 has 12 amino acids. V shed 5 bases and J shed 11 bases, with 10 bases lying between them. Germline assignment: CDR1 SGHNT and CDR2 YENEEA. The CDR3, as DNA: TGTGCCAGCAGCCACCCGTTGGCACCCCTCCACTTT. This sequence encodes CASSHPLAPLHF.

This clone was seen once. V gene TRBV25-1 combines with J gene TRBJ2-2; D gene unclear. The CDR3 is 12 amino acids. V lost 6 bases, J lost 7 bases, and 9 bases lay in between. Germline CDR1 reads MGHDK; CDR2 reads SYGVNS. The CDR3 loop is CASSNDGGELFF. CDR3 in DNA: TGTGCCAGCAGCAACGATGGCGGGGAGCTGTTTTTT.

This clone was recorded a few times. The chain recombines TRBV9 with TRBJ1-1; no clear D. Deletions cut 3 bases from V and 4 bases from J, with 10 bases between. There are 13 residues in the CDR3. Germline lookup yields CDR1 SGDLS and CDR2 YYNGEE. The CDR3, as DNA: TGTGCCAGCAGCGCCAGCTTGCGCACTGAAGCTTTCTTT. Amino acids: CASSASLRTEAFF.